This T cell receptor (beta chain) was sequenced during a study of shared clonotypes between healthy human individuals. Regarding the study as a whole: Some naive CD4 clonotypes, around 5%, turned up in common across a few donors. Having only a few donors restricted how much genetic and exposure-history diversity was captured.

Investigators divided CD4+ cells into CD45RA+ naive and CD45RA-negative memory subsets. As to this clone: Its antigen is as yet unknown.

The authors' processing: As immunoSEQ supplied junction-only sequences (without quality scores), filtering differed. Clones were sequenced by immunoSEQ multiplex PCR, and TCRdb holds only the in-frame ones, with some missing. The DNA was the basis for D and trimming; V, J and clone size are from that table. The sample contains about 1.5 million clones, nearly 99% of which appear only once. The CDR3 totals 14 residues. Looked up from germline, CDR1 is SEHNR and CDR2 is FQNEAQ (reference sequence). V lost 7 bases and J 1 base, leaving 14 bases between the germline ends. The chain joins TRBV7-9 to TRBJ2-7, with a tentative D call TRBD2 (5 bases). The source material was naive CD4+ T cells sorted from blood. Subset reported: CD45RA+ positively selected. This sequence originates from a man aged 30-40 years in good health. This CDR3 reads CASTPGGGSYEQYF. Written as DNA, the CDR3 is TGTGCCAGCACCCCTGGAGGTGGTTCCTACGAGCAGTACTTC.